This TCR beta chain came from a study of CD8+ T cells in alopecia areata. Looking at the study overall: The approximately 6-11-week-old female C3H/HeJ mice were given skin taken from approximately 6-13-month-old C3H/HeJ graft donors that had spontaneous alopecia.

Points on this clone: Germline and genes here are mouse. The read ends 4 residues shy of where the CDR3 ends; the end is completed using the germline J gene.

J lost 3 bases, V lost 0 bases, and 2 bases had no gene match. The CDR3 is 16 residues long. The V gene's germline CDR1 is LGHNA and CDR2 YNLKQL (reference sequence). cDNA reverse transcribed from extracted RNA served as the sequencing template. Profiling relied on immunoSEQ multiplex PCR, and the TCRdb table lists in-frame clones only, not all of them. The sample has around 6,300 clones, none seen only once; the top ten hold around 28%. Time point indicated: mouse skin 6 weeks after grafting, around onset of hair loss. The origin of this receptor is a C3H/HeJ mouse with alopecia areata. The mouse strain carries the MHC haplotype H2-k. The rearrangement uses TRBV5 and TRBJ2-4, with 11 bases fitting TRBD2. The sample in question was skin, obtained at week 6. CDR3 protein: CASSQEDWGVQNTLYF. The CDR3 DNA, read in part, is TGTGCCAGCAGCCAAGAGGACTGGGGGGTCCAAAAC.